The 28 T cell receptor beta chains below all came from one sample that was sequenced in a study of blood T cell dynamics during melanoma immunotherapy. Repertoires were generated with immunoSEQ multiplex PCR, while TCRdb's copy carries only in-frame clones and drops some. Here the sample spans some 25,000 clones, roughly 87% being singletons. The time point was: pre-treatment baseline. The sequencing used blood, collected from a patient treated with checkpoint blockade. The receptor set was obtained from a human donor with melanoma.

This chain uses TRBV5-1 with TRBJ1-1; D remains unclear. V shed 7 bases and J shed 0 bases, with 13 bases lying between them. Germline loops: CDR1 SGHRS, CDR2 YFSETQ. The CDR3 length is 14 residues. CDR3 nucleotide sequence: TGCGCCAGCTCCTGGACGGGTATGAACACTGAAGCTTTCTTT. Its translation is CASSWTGMNTEAFF.

J is TRBJ2-7 and V is TRBV19, with D uncertain. Trimming removed 5 bases at V and 4 bases at J, with 12 bases between. This CDR3 is built from 13 residues. CDR1 is LNHDA and CDR2 is SQIVND in the germline V gene (reference sequence). In DNA form, the CDR3 reads TGTGCCAGTAGTCCCACCGGTTGGTACGAGCAGTACTTC. Amino acid sequence: CASSPTGWYEQYF. The entire variable domain, with the rest obtained from reference TRBV19 and TRBJ2-7, is as follows: DGGITQSPKYLFRKEGQNVTLSCEQNLNHDAMYWYRQDPGQGLRLIYYSQIVNDFQKGDIAEGYSVSREKKESFPLTVTSAQKNPTAFYLCASSPTGWYEQYFGPGTRLTVT.

The chain is built from TRBV5-1 and TRBJ2-2, with D unclear. The CDR3 spans 13 residues. With 4 bases removed from V and 3 bases from J, the gap between germline ends came to 7 bases. Looked up from germline, CDR1 is SGHRS and CDR2 is YFSETQ. The DNA for the CDR3 is TGCGCCAGCAGCCACTCTTACACCGGGGAGCTGTTTTTT. Its protein is CASSHSYTGELFF.

This chain links TRBV11-2 with TRBJ1-4; D unresolved. V lost 3 bases to trimming and J lost 0 bases, with 2 bases between them. Germline V gene data show CDR1 as SGHAT and CDR2 as FQNNGV. CDR3 length: 13 residues. In DNA, the CDR3 is TGTGCCAGCAGCTTTACAACTAATGAAAAACTGTTTTTT. Protein sequence: CASSFTTNEKLFF.

The V call is TRBV14, the J call TRBJ2-1; D remains ambiguous. Germline V gene data show CDR1 as SGHDN and CDR2 as FVKESK. With 8 bases removed from V and 2 bases from J, the gap between germline ends came to 16 bases. The CDR3 length is 15 residues. CDR3 sequence: CASAKQTPTYNEQFF. The CDR3 region has the DNA TGTGCCAGCGCCAAACAGACGCCAACCTACAATGAGCAGTTCTTC.

The chain uses TRBV15 and TRBJ2-2, with 11 bases identical to TRBD1. V trimming: 3 bases; J trimming: 2 bases; junction bases outside the gene matches: 5. The germline CDR1 and CDR2 sequences are LNHNV and YYDKDF (reference sequence). The CDR3 is 17 residues long. The CDR3 DNA reads as TGTGCCACCAGCAGGGACAGGGGGCCCTTAAACACCGGGGAGCTGTTTTTT. It specifies CATSRDRGPLNTGELFF.

This rearrangement joins TRBV27 to TRBJ2-1; 7 bases line up with TRBD1. CDR1 is MNHEY and CDR2 is SMNVEV in the germline V gene (reference sequence). V dropped 4 bases and J dropped 6; count of bases not matched to a gene: 9. The CDR3 contains 15 residues. The CDR3 reads CASSSNRGRGNEQFF. The CDR3 DNA follows: TGTGCCAGCAGTTCGAACAGGGGTCGGGGCAATGAGCAGTTCTTC.

This clone was counted only a few times. The chain couples TRBV9 to TRBJ2-6; D remains unclear. The CDR3 extends over 14 amino acids. Looked up from germline, CDR1 is SGDLS and CDR2 is YYNGEE. The V end was cut by 0 bases, the J end by 6 bases, with 7 bases between. CDR3: CASSVEGLANVLTF. The CDR3 DNA is TGTGCCAGCAGCGTAGAGGGTTTGGCCAACGTCCTGACTTTC. Filled out from reference TRBV9 and TRBJ2-6, the complete variable domain reads DSGVTQTPKHLITATGQRVTLRCSPRSGDLSVYWYQQSLDQGLQFLIQYYNGEERAKGNILERFSAQQFPDLHSELNLSSLELGDSALYFCASSVEGLANVLTFGAGSRLTVL.

This clone was seen a single time. The chain combines TRBV10-3 with TRBJ2-3; 10 bases match TRBD2. This CDR3 comprises 18 residues. The V segment lost 8 bases and the J segment 3 bases; nucleotides outside the gene matches: 17. The germline V gene has CDR1 ENHRY and CDR2 SYGVKD. As DNA, the CDR3 is TGTGCCATCGGGGAGATAAAGCGGGAGGGCCGATTGACAGATACGCAGTATTTT. This encodes CAIGEIKREGRLTDTQYF.

The chain combines TRBV27 with TRBJ1-3, with D perhaps TRBD1 (5 bases). CDR3 length equals 14 residues. V was trimmed by 5 bases and J by 2 bases, leaving 10 bases between them. The germline V gene has CDR1 MNHEY and CDR2 SMNVEV (reference sequence). CDR3 nucleotide sequence: TGTGCCAGCAGTAGGGGTGGCCCTGGAAACACCATATATTTT. Its translation is CASSRGGPGNTIYF.

V and J are TRBV28 and TRBJ2-7; a weak D match, TRBD2 (6 bases). Germline CDR1 is MDHEN and CDR2 is SYDVKM. V was pared by 7 bases and J by 2 bases, with 15 bases between. CDR3 size: 14 residues. CDR3: CASNPPGDAYEQYF. CDR3 nucleotide sequence: TGTGCCAGCAATCCCCCGGGGGACGCCTACGAGCAGTACTTC. Full variable domain (rest looked up from reference TRBV28 and TRBJ2-7): DVKVTQSSRYLVKRTGEKVFLECVQDMDHENMFWYRQDPGLGLRLIYFSYDVKMKEKGDIPEGYSVSREKKERFSLILESASTNQTSMYLCASNPPGDAYEQYFGPGTRLTVT.

The rearrangement links TRBV28 to TRBJ1-6; 7 nucleotides line up with TRBD1. The CDR3 totals 15 residues. Trimming took 2 bases from V and 4 from J; bases not matched to a gene: 2. Germline assignment: CDR1 MDHEN and CDR2 SYDVKM. CDR3 in amino acids: CASSLTGAYNSPLHF. CDR3 sequence (DNA): TGTGCCAGCAGTTTAACAGGGGCTTATAATTCACCCCTCCACTTT. The full variable domain, with the rest looked up from reference TRBV28 and TRBJ1-6, is DVKVTQSSRYLVKRTGEKVFLECVQDMDHENMFWYRQDPGLGLRLIYFSYDVKMKEKGDIPEGYSVSREKKERFSLILESASTNQTSMYLCASSLTGAYNSPLHFGNGTRLTVT.

This clone was picked up a small number of times. The chain has TRBV2 and TRBJ2-5, with 7 bases identical to TRBD1. The CDR3 extends over 13 amino acids. The ends lost 6 bases at V and 4 bases at J; junction bases unmatched: 5. Germline V gene data show CDR1 as SNHLY and CDR2 as FYNNEI. CDR3 DNA: TGTGCCAGCAGAATGGGGACAGTAGAGACCCAGTACTTC. Its translation is CASRMGTVETQYF.

The rearrangement joins TRBV19 to TRBJ2-1; TRBD1 matches at 8 bases. Germline V gene sequence: CDR1 LNHDA, CDR2 SQIVND (reference sequence). The J segment lost 8 bases and the V segment lost 6 bases, leaving 18 bases of the junction unmatched. The CDR3 totals 17 residues. In DNA, the CDR3 is TGTGCCAGTAGCCTTACCGGGACAGGAGACCGTCGAGATGAGCAGTTCTTC. Translated, it gives CASSLTGTGDRRDEQFF.

CDR3 loop: CASSSAGRSYGYTF. The CDR3 DNA reads TGTGCCAGCAGCTCCGCAGGACGGAGCTATGGCTACACCTTC. V is TRBV11-2 and J is TRBJ1-2; D not resolved. Germline assignment: CDR1 SGHAT and CDR2 FQNNGV. V lost 4 bases, J lost 4 bases, and 13 bases lay in between. The CDR3 has 14 residues.

This clone showed up just once. The chain uses TRBV6-5 and TRBJ2-1; 11 positions match TRBD2. CDR3 size: 15 residues. Trimming at V came to 6 bases and at J to 4 bases, leaving 5 bases not matched to a gene. Per germline, CDR1 MNHEY and CDR2 SVGAGI. CDR3 sequence: CASSPLAGAYNEQFF. The CDR3 region has the DNA TGTGCCAGCAGCCCACTAGCGGGAGCATACAATGAGCAGTTCTTC.

The chain uses TRBV6-5 and TRBJ2-1, with TRBD2 matching 8 bases. The junction had 5 bases not matched to a gene; V was cut back by 5 bases and J by 5 bases. Germline-derived CDR1 and CDR2 are MNHEY and SVGAGI. The CDR3 sequence is 14 residues long. The CDR3 region is CASSASGGNNEQFF. In DNA, the CDR3 is TGTGCCAGCAGTGCCAGCGGGGGTAACAATGAGCAGTTCTTC.

The V call is TRBV28, the J call TRBJ2-1; tentative D call: TRBD2 (6 bases). V was trimmed by 6 bases and J by 4 bases, leaving 10 bases between them. The germline CDR1 and CDR2 sequences are MDHEN and SYDVKM. CDR3 length: 13 residues. CDR3 bases: TGTGCCAGCAGATCGGACTATTACAATGAGCAGTTCTTC. Translated: CASRSDYYNEQFF.

This clone has a handful of counts. The chain recombines TRBV6-1 with TRBJ1-5; D is unresolved. The germline CDR1 and CDR2 sequences are MNHNS and SASEGT. V shed 7 bases and J shed 6 bases, with 13 bases lying between them. The CDR3 is 13 residues long. The CDR3 DNA follows: TGTGCCAGCACCCGGCAGGTCGGTCAGCCCCAGCATTTT. As protein: CASTRQVGQPQHF.

J is TRBJ2-3 and V is TRBV10-3; a weak D match, TRBD2 (5 bases). The CDR3 is 11 amino acids. Germline CDR1 ENHRY, CDR2 SYGVKD. V was trimmed by 10 bases and J by 5 bases, leaving 10 bases between them. In DNA, the CDR3 is TGTGCCACCGGGGTTGGAGATACGCAGTATTTT. This gives the protein CATGVGDTQYF.

The rearrangement uses TRBV5-1 and TRBJ2-1, with 10 positions matching TRBD2. V was clipped by 4 bases and J by 1 base; unmatched bases: 5. The V gene's germline CDR1 is SGHRS and CDR2 YFSETQ. The CDR3 spans 16 residues. The chain's CDR3 is CASSLRTSGSYNEQFF. CDR3 bases: TGCGCCAGCAGCCTTCGGACTAGCGGATCCTACAATGAGCAGTTCTTC.

The V and J genes are TRBV7-9 and TRBJ1-4, with D hard to call. Germline values: CDR1 SEHNR, CDR2 FQNEAQ (reference sequence). V was trimmed by 1 base and J by 7 bases, leaving 10 bases between them. The CDR3 contains 14 residues. CDR3 sequence: CASSLVAPGEKLFF. In DNA form, the CDR3 reads TGTGCCAGCAGCTTAGTCGCCCCGGGTGAAAAACTGTTTTTT.

V and J are TRBV5-6 and TRBJ1-1, with D unclear. Deletions cut 3 bases from V and 1 base from J, with 13 bases between. The germline gives CDR1 SGHDT, CDR2 YYEEEE. This CDR3 spans 15 amino acids. Here the CDR3 DNA reads TGTGCCAGCAGCTCGCCCGGGGTCGGGAACACTGAAGCTTTCTTT. As protein: CASSSPGVGNTEAFF. Supplemented by reference TRBV5-6 and TRBJ1-1, the full variable domain reads DAGVTQSPTHLIKTRGQQVTLRCSPKSGHDTVSWYQQALGQGPQFIFQYYEEEERQRGNFPDRFSGHQFPNYSSELNVNALLLGDSALYLCASSSPGVGNTEAFFGQGTRLTVV.

The chain uses TRBV7-7 and TRBJ2-1; possibly TRBD1 or TRBD2 for D (6 bases each). Germline values: CDR1 SSHAT, CDR2 FNYEAQ (reference sequence). This CDR3 is 14 amino acids long. Trimming took 0 bases from V and 9 from J, leaving 12 bases between them. CDR3 coding DNA: TGTGCCAGCAGCTTAGCCTCGGGGGCGCGTGAGCAGTTCTTC. Protein product: CASSLASGAREQFF.

The V call is TRBV10-3, the J call TRBJ2-7; D is unclear. CDR1 is ENHRY, CDR2 SYGVKD, per germline. This CDR3 is built from 15 residues. V was shortened by 2 bases and J by 2 bases, with 13 bases between the two germline ends. CDR3 amino acids: CAISEDRNGPYEQYF. CDR3 nucleotide sequence: TGTGCCATCAGTGAGGACCGAAACGGCCCCTACGAGCAGTACTTC.

V is TRBV5-1 and J is TRBJ2-1; no firm D call. Trimming shortened V by 0 bases and J by 10 bases, and 5 bases separated the two germline ends. Germline values: CDR1 SGHRS, CDR2 YFSETQ. CDR3 length equals 11 residues. CDR3 bases: TGCGCCAGCAGCTTGGTAGCCGAGCAGTTCTTC. Protein: CASSLVAEQFF. Supplemented by reference TRBV5-1 and TRBJ2-1, the full variable domain reads KAGVTQTPRYLIKTRGQQVTLSCSPISGHRSVSWYQQTPGQGLQFLFEYFSETQRNKGNFPGRFSGRQFSNSRSEMNVSTLELGDSALYLCASSLVAEQFFGPGTRLTVL.

The chain combines TRBV5-1 with TRBJ1-5, with D possibly matching TRBD1 (5 bases). The germline V gene encodes CDR1 SGHRS and CDR2 YFSETQ. The CDR3 loop spans 13 amino acids. Trimming removed 4 bases at V and 7 bases at J, with 12 bases between. The CDR3 loop is CASSPQGSQPQHF. In DNA form, the CDR3 reads TGCGCCAGCAGCCCGCAGGGTTCCCAGCCCCAGCATTTT. Full variable domain (remainder filled in from reference TRBV5-1 and TRBJ1-5): KAGVTQTPRYLIKTRGQQVTLSCSPISGHRSVSWYQQTPGQGLQFLFEYFSETQRNKGNFPGRFSGRQFSNSRSEMNVSTLELGDSALYLCASSPQGSQPQHFGDGTRLSIL.

The rearrangement links TRBV4-1 to TRBJ1-5, with 7 bases identical to TRBD1. This CDR3 region has 15 residues. Germline lookup yields CDR1 MGHRA and CDR2 YSYEKL. The J segment lost 9 bases and the V segment lost 4 bases, leaving 12 bases of the junction unmatched. DNA for the CDR3: TGCGCCAGCAGCCCAACAGACAGGGCCGATGGGCCCCAGCATTTT. Protein sequence: CASSPTDRADGPQHF.